The 32 T cell receptor beta chains presented below share a single source sample, sequenced in a study of blood T cell repertoires in COVID-19. Profiling relied on immunoSEQ multiplex PCR, and the TCRdb table lists in-frame clones only, not all of them. Of 95,000 to 150,000 clones detected, about 83% appear once; the ten largest clones hold approximately 5%. Material: peripheral blood. These receptors originate from a human donor in a cohort sampled during active COVID-19.

The V call is TRBV3-1 (or the pseudogene TRBV3-2), the J call TRBJ2-4; 11 bases align to TRBD2. From germline, CDR1 is LGHDT and CDR2 YNNKEL (reference sequence). The CDR3 totals 15 residues. The J segment lost 3 bases and the V segment lost 3 bases, leaving 1 base of the junction unmatched. In nucleotides, the CDR3 is TGTGCCAGCAGCCACGGGACTAGCGGCAAAAACATTCAGTACTTC. Its translation: CASSHGTSGKNIQYF.

This clone has a single count. The chain has TRBV12-5 and TRBJ1-4; no firm D call. Trimming removed 0 bases from V and 8 bases from J, with 13 bases in between. The germline V gene encodes CDR1 LGHNT and CDR2 FRNRAP. The CDR3 spans 15 residues. The CDR3, as DNA: TGTGCTAGTGGTTTGGTGAGTTTGGTGTCGGAAAAACTGTTTTTT. This encodes CASGLVSLVSEKLFF.

This chain connects TRBV7-8 to TRBJ2-3; 8 bases line up with TRBD2. The CDR3 runs 15 residues. With V trimmed by 5 bases and J by 5 bases, 9 bases remained unmatched. The germline CDR1 and CDR2 sequences are SGHVS and FQNEAQ. The CDR3 here is CASSQSGSSGDTQYF. For the CDR3, the DNA is TGTGCCAGCAGCCAGAGCGGGAGCTCGGGAGATACGCAGTATTTT. The complete variable domain, with remaining parts taken from reference TRBV7-8 and TRBJ2-3, reads GAGVSQSPRYKVAKRGQDVALRCDPISGHVSLFWYQQALGQGPEFLTYFQNEAQLDKSGLPSDRFFAERPEGSVSTLKIQRTQQEDSAVYLCASSQSGSSGDTQYFGPGTRLTVL.

V usage is TRBV15 and J usage is TRBJ1-1, with 7 bases that match TRBD1. Germline values: CDR1 LNHNV, CDR2 YYDKDF (reference sequence). The junction had 3 bases not matched to a gene; V was cut back by 3 bases and J by 2 bases. The CDR3 sequence is 14 residues long. The CDR3 protein is CATSRGQINTEAFF. CDR3 sequence (DNA): TGTGCCACCAGCAGGGGACAGATAAACACTGAAGCTTTCTTT.

This chain joins TRBV3-1 (or the pseudogene TRBV3-2) and TRBJ1-4; D remains ambiguous. V gave up 3 bases and J gave up 5 bases, with 13 bases separating them. CDR3 size: 15 residues. Germline lookup yields CDR1 LGHDT and CDR2 YNNKEL (reference sequence). DNA for the CDR3: TGTGCCAGCAGCCACCGAAACGGGGAGAATGAAAAACTGTTTTTT. It encodes CASSHRNGENEKLFF.

This clone was detected only once. V gene TRBV6-5 combines with J gene TRBJ1-1; D might be TRBD1 (6 bases). Germline CDR1 is MNHEY and CDR2 is SVGAGI. V was pared by 5 bases and J by 0 bases, with 13 bases between. This CDR3 spans 15 amino acids. CDR3 in amino acids: CASSSTGHMNTEAFF. Written as DNA, the CDR3 is TGTGCCAGCAGTAGTACAGGGCACATGAACACTGAAGCTTTCTTT.

The chain couples TRBV28 to TRBJ2-5, with D possibly TRBD2 on 5 matching bases. The germline V gene encodes CDR1 MDHEN and CDR2 SYDVKM. V was trimmed by 3 bases and J by 1 base, leaving 15 bases between them. The CDR3 loop spans 16 amino acids. CDR3 coding DNA: TGTGCCAGCAGTTTTTCCGGGCTAGCCATCCAAGAGACCCAGTACTTC. Protein sequence: CASSFSGLAIQETQYF.

The rearrangement links TRBV5-4 to TRBJ2-7; TRBD1 matches at 7 bases. V shed 1 base, J shed 4 bases, and the junction held 8 bases outside the gene matches. From germline, CDR1 is SGHNT and CDR2 YYREEE (reference sequence). This CDR3 comprises 15 residues. CDR3 amino acids: CASSLSSGGGYEQYF. The DNA of the CDR3 is TGTGCCAGCAGCTTGTCGTCAGGGGGTGGGTACGAGCAGTACTTC.

The chain recombines TRBV10-1 with TRBJ2-1, with 9 bases fitting TRBD2. Germline values: CDR1 WNHNN, CDR2 SYGVQD (reference sequence). The CDR3 loop spans 14 amino acids. Unmatched junction bases numbered 0, after V lost 0 bases and J lost 6 bases. DNA of the CDR3: TGCGCCAGCAGTGAGTCGACTAGCGGCAATGAGCAGTTCTTC. It translates to CASSESTSGNEQFF.

This clone was detected once. V is TRBV30 and J is TRBJ2-7; D may be TRBD1 (6 bases). CDR1 is GTSNPN and CDR2 is SVGIG in the germline V gene (reference sequence). V gave up 5 bases and J gave up 6 bases, with 20 bases separating them. The CDR3 consists of 14 residues. The CDR3 region has the DNA TGTGCCTGGGGGTCGGGACACGCAGTCTCCGAGCAGTACTTC. Residues: CAWGSGHAVSEQYF.

J is TRBJ2-5 and V is TRBV7-9; D is ambiguous. This CDR3 contains 15 residues. With 3 bases removed from V and 1 base from J, the gap between germline ends came to 12 bases. In germline, CDR1 is SEHNR, CDR2 FQNEAQ (reference sequence). The CDR3 DNA sequence: TGTGCCAGCAGCTTGAATGGCGGCAGCCAAGAGACCCAGTACTTC. Translated: CASSLNGGSQETQYF. Full variable domain (outside the CDR3, taken from reference TRBV7-9 and TRBJ2-5): DTGVSQNPRHKITKRGQNVTFRCDPISEHNRLYWYRQTLGQGPEFLTYFQNEAQLEKSRLLSDRFSAERPKGSFSTLEIQRTEQGDSAMYLCASSLNGGSQETQYFGPGTRLLVL.

This clone was found a few times. J is TRBJ1-5 and V is TRBV19; D is unresolved. The CDR3 spans 13 residues. Between the trimmed V and J ends, which lost 6 bases and 4 bases, there was a span of 10 bases. Per the germline V gene, CDR1 is LNHDA and CDR2 is SQIVND (reference sequence). The CDR3 bases are TGTGCCAGTAGCTCGCAGTGGAATCAGCCCCAGCATTTT. This codes for CASSSQWNQPQHF. The variable domain in full, completed from reference TRBV19 and TRBJ1-5, reads DGGITQSPKYLFRKEGQNVTLSCEQNLNHDAMYWYRQDPGQGLRLIYYSQIVNDFQKGDIAEGYSVSREKKESFPLTVTSAQKNPTAFYLCASSSQWNQPQHFGDGTRLSIL.

The V call is TRBV6-6, the J call TRBJ1-3, with 7 positions matching TRBD1. CDR1 MNHNY and CDR2 SVGAGI come from the germline V gene (reference sequence). With 3 bases clipped from V and 12 bases from J, the junction kept 8 bases outside the gene matches. The CDR3 consists of 13 residues. In nucleotides, the CDR3 is TGTGCCAGCAGTTATGACAGGGCCAATTTCATATATTTT. It specifies CASSYDRANFIYF.

The chain recombines TRBV19 with TRBJ2-1; maybe TRBD2 (6 bases). In germline, CDR1 is LNHDA, CDR2 SQIVND (reference sequence). Deletions cut 0 bases from V and 14 bases from J, with 11 bases between. The CDR3 runs 12 residues. CDR3 DNA: TGTGCCAGTAGTATAGACTTGGGGGAGGAGTTCTTC. Its translation is CASSIDLGEEFF.

This clone was seen a few times. This chain links TRBV5-1 with TRBJ1-2; 7 nucleotides agree with TRBD1. This CDR3 spans 15 amino acids. Germline V lookup: CDR1 SGHRS, CDR2 YFSETQ. Germline trimming cut 0 bases from V and 1 base from J; bases unmatched to any gene: 3. CDR3 DNA sequence: TGCGCCAGCAGCTTGGGTGACAGGGATAACTATGGCTACACCTTC. Translated, it gives CASSLGDRDNYGYTF.

The chain uses TRBV27 and TRBJ1-6, with 7 bases matching TRBD1. Losses at the gene ends were 5 bases for V and 4 bases for J; bases not matched to a gene: 8. The CDR3 contains 16 residues. Germline V gene sequence: CDR1 MNHEY, CDR2 SMNVEV (reference sequence). CDR3 coding DNA: TGTGCCAGCAGTCCCGGGACAGCTTTTTATAATTCACCCCTCCACTTT. This gives the protein CASSPGTAFYNSPLHF.

The chain is built from TRBV9 and TRBJ1-3, with D possibly being TRBD1 (5 bases). The ends were cut back, 8 bases at V and 0 bases at J, with 18 bases in the middle. This CDR3 is 16 amino acids long. Germline V gene data show CDR1 as SGDLS and CDR2 as YYNGEE. The CDR3 DNA follows: TGTGCCAGTCGGGGGAGCAGCGATGGCTCTGGAAACACCATATATTTT. Amino acid sequence: CASRGSSDGSGNTIYF. The variable domain in full, with the rest retrieved from reference TRBV9 and TRBJ1-3, is DSGVTQTPKHLITATGQRVTLRCSPRSGDLSVYWYQQSLDQGLQFLIQYYNGEERAKGNILERFSAQQFPDLHSELNLSSLELGDSALYFCASRGSSDGSGNTIYFGEGSWLTVV.

This rearrangement joins TRBV11-2 to TRBJ1-2; a possible D gene is TRBD1 (5 bases). Trimming left V 0 bases short and J 0 bases short, with 11 bases between. CDR1 and CDR2 (germline): SGHAT, FQNNGV. This CDR3 is 16 amino acids long. The CDR3 DNA reads as TGTGCCAGCAGCTTAGAAGGCAGGGAGGCTAACTATGGCTACACCTTC. It yields the protein CASSLEGREANYGYTF.

V usage is TRBV4-3 and J usage is TRBJ1-3, with D perhaps matching TRBD1 (6 bases). This CDR3 contains 15 residues. V lost 4 bases to trimming and J lost 0 bases, with 10 bases between them. Germline-derived CDR1 and CDR2 are LGHNA and YSLEER. CDR3 DNA sequence: TGCGCCAGCAGCCGGGACATGTTCTCTGGAAACACCATATATTTT. This codes for CASSRDMFSGNTIYF.

This clone was seen a single time. V and J are TRBV12-3 or TRBV12-4 and TRBJ1-2, with TRBD1 matching 8 bases. Trimming cost V 5 bases and J 4 bases; bases outside gene matches: 3. The CDR3 runs to 13 residues. CDR3 nucleotides: TGTGCCAGCAGTCCGGACAGGGTCTATGGCTACACCTTC. Encoded protein: CASSPDRVYGYTF.

CDR3 nucleotide sequence: TGTGCCAGTAGTATAGCAGACACGGTGGGCACCATATATTTT. Amino acids: CASSIADTVGTIYF. This chain links TRBV19 with TRBJ1-3; D not certain. Germline V gene data show CDR1 as LNHDA and CDR2 as SQIVND (reference sequence). This CDR3 is built from 14 residues. V was clipped by 1 base and J by 9 bases, with 13 bases between them.

The chain links TRBV3-1 (or the pseudogene TRBV3-2) to TRBJ2-7; D perhaps matches TRBD1 (6 bases). Trimming removed 4 bases at V and 5 bases at J, with 9 bases between. The CDR3 totals 12 residues. Germline V lookup: CDR1 LGHDT, CDR2 YNNKEL (reference sequence). The DNA for the CDR3 is TGTGCCAGCAGCCCCGACAGGAACGAGCAGTACTTC. It specifies CASSPDRNEQYF.

The sample holds a few counts of this clone. This rearrangement joins TRBV7-2 to TRBJ1-3, with TRBD1 identical over 8 bases. The CDR3 contains 18 residues. The V segment lost 1 base and the J segment 1 base; nucleotides outside the gene matches: 9. The germline CDR1 and CDR2 sequences are SGHTA and FQGNSA. CDR3 region: CASSLVRGGQESGNTIYF. CDR3 in DNA: TGTGCCAGCAGCTTAGTGCGAGGGGGACAGGAGTCTGGAAACACCATATATTTT.

The rearrangement uses TRBV7-9 and TRBJ1-4, with 8 bases lining up with TRBD1. V gave up 6 bases and J gave up 2 bases; unmatched junction bases: 5. This CDR3 contains 15 residues. Germline V gene lookup returns CDR1 SEHNR and CDR2 FQNEAQ (reference sequence). In nucleotides, the CDR3 is TGTGCCAGCAGACGAACAGGGGGTACTAATGAAAAACTGTTTTTT. It specifies CASRRTGGTNEKLFF.

The CDR3 is CASTPGQGSLKTNTGELFF. The CDR3 DNA reads as TGTGCCAGCACCCCGGGACAGGGGAGTCTCAAAACGAACACCGGGGAGCTGTTTTTT. V gene TRBV7-9 combines with J gene TRBJ2-2, with TRBD1 matching over 10 bases. The CDR3 spans 19 residues. V trimming: 7 bases; J trimming: 0 bases; junction bases outside the gene matches: 14. Germline values: CDR1 SEHNR, CDR2 FQNEAQ (reference sequence).

This chain connects TRBV5-6 to TRBJ1-5; no clear D. Trimming left V 3 bases short and J 2 bases short, with 6 bases between. Germline CDR1 reads SGHDT; CDR2 reads YYEEEE. This CDR3 has 13 residues. CDR3 in amino acids: CASSWARNQPQHF. CDR3 nucleotide sequence: TGTGCCAGCAGCTGGGCACGCAATCAGCCCCAGCATTTT.

The gene calls are TRBV7-5 and TRBJ1-1; no DNA check was done on the table's D call, TRBD1. TRBV7-5 is reported as a pseudogene. CDR3 size: 17 residues. The CDR3 DNA follows: TGTGCCAGAAGCTTTAGTCACGGGACAGGGGATAAAACTGAAGCTTTCTTT. Its translation: CARSFSHGTGDKTEAFF.

This clone was observed once. This chain connects TRBV2 to TRBJ1-5; 8 nucleotides line up with TRBD1. Germline-derived CDR1 and CDR2 are SNHLY and FYNNEI. The V gene end was trimmed by 3 bases and the J gene end by 0 bases; junction bases not matched to a gene: 4. The CDR3 extends over 16 amino acids. CDR3 in amino acids: CASSENRGASNQPQHF. CDR3 in DNA: TGTGCCAGCAGTGAGAACAGGGGGGCTAGCAATCAGCCCCAGCATTTT.

This clone was seen only once. The chain has TRBV6-5 and TRBJ1-3; D ambiguous. The germline V gene encodes CDR1 MNHEY and CDR2 SVGAGI. This CDR3 is 13 amino acids long. Trimming left V 11 bases short and J 0 bases short, with 11 bases between. The CDR3 DNA reads as TGTGCCGTACCGAAGCTCTCTGGAAACACCATATATTTT. Encoded protein: CAVPKLSGNTIYF.

V is TRBV19 and J is TRBJ1-2; 8 bases align to TRBD1. The ends lost 3 bases at V and 4 bases at J; junction bases unmatched: 7. The CDR3 has 15 amino acids. Per the germline V gene, CDR1 is LNHDA and CDR2 is SQIVND (reference sequence). DNA for the CDR3: TGTGCCAGTAGTATGGGTTACCAGGGGGCCTATGGCTACACCTTC. It specifies CASSMGYQGAYGYTF. Variable domain in full (rest from reference TRBV19 and TRBJ1-2): DGGITQSPKYLFRKEGQNVTLSCEQNLNHDAMYWYRQDPGQGLRLIYYSQIVNDFQKGDIAEGYSVSREKKESFPLTVTSAQKNPTAFYLCASSMGYQGAYGYTFGSGTRLTVV.

J is TRBJ1-5 and V is TRBV24-1; possibly TRBD1 for D (5 bases). The CDR3 consists of 13 residues. Trimming took 6 bases from V and 6 from J, leaving 11 bases between them. The germline CDR1 and CDR2 sequences are KGHDR and SFDVKD. The chain's CDR3 is CATSSGDGQPQHF. The CDR3 DNA reads as TGTGCCACCAGTTCGGGGGATGGTCAGCCCCAGCATTTT.

The chain uses TRBV3-1 (or the pseudogene TRBV3-2) and TRBJ2-3; D not certain. Trimming shortened V by 6 bases and J by 2 bases, and 6 bases separated the two germline ends. CDR1 is LGHDT and CDR2 is YNNKEL in the germline V gene (reference sequence). The CDR3 length is 12 residues. CDR3 protein: CASSLSTDTQYF. CDR3 sequence (DNA): TGTGCCAGCAGTCTGTCCACAGATACGCAGTATTTT.